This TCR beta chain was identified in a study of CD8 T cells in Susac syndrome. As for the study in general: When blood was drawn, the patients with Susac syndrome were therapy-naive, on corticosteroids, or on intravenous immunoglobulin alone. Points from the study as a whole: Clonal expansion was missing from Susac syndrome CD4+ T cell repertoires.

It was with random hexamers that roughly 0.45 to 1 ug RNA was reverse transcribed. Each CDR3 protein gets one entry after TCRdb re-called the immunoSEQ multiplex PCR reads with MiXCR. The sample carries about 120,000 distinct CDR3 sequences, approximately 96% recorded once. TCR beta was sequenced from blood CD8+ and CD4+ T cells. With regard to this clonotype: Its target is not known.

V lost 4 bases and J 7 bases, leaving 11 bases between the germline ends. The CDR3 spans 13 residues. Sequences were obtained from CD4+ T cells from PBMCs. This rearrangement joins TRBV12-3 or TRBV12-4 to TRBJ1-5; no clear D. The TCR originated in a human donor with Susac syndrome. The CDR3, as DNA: TGTGCCAGCAGTTCACAATCCGGGCAGCCCCAGCATTTT. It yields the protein CASSSQSGQPQHF.